The next 15 T cell receptor beta chains were all read from a single sample in a study of blood T cells in healthy people across ages. Sample-barcoded 5' priming and a J-beta primer mix drove a second PCR of roughly 7 to 11 cycles. TCRdb fed the 5' RACE reads into MiXCR, producing one record per CDR3 protein. The sample consists of 1.5 million to 2 million distinct CDR3 sequences, almost 35% of them appearing once. Sequencing used blood. These receptors came from a woman in her 30s in good health.

Turning to this clonotype: The junction shows a germline mismatch at one end, possibly a read error. The V and J genes are TRBV18 and TRBJ1-2, with D possibly TRBD1 on 6 matching bases. This CDR3 has 15 amino acids. CDR1 and CDR2 from the germline V gene are KGHSH and LQKENI. The CDR3 loop reads CASSPPGGGPGGYTF. Here the CDR3 DNA reads TGTGCCAGCTCACCACCCGGCGGGGGGCCAGGTGGCTACACTTTC.

This chain uses TRBV4-1 with TRBJ2-6, with D possibly TRBD2 on 5 matching bases. Looked up from germline, CDR1 is MGHRA and CDR2 is YSYEKL. Trimming took 2 bases from V and 10 from J, leaving 12 bases between them. The CDR3 runs to 14 residues. As DNA, the CDR3 is TGCGCCAGCAGCCAAATATCCGGAGGTAACGTCCTGACTTTC. Residues: CASSQISGGNVLTF.

This clonotype was picked up a small number of times. V and J are TRBV11-2 and TRBJ2-5; D unclear. Trimming shortened V by 0 bases and J by 5 bases, and 10 bases separated the two germline ends. Germline loops: CDR1 SGHAT, CDR2 FQNNGV. This CDR3 comprises 14 residues. CDR3 coding DNA: TGTGCCAGCAGCTTAGATTCGCCTAGGGAGACCCAGTACTTC. Amino acids: CASSLDSPRETQYF. The entire variable domain, with the rest obtained from reference TRBV11-2 and TRBJ2-5, is as follows: EAGVAQSPRYKIIEKRQSVAFWCNPISGHATLYWYQQILGQGPKLLIQFQNNGVVDDSQLPKDRFSAERLKGVDSTLKIQPAKLEDSAVYLCASSLDSPRETQYFGPGTRLLVL.

This clonotype was recorded a few times. A read error may produce the germline difference seen at one junction end. The chain recombines TRBV7-2 with TRBJ1-2, with a weak D call TRBD1 (6 bases). The length of the CDR3 is 14 residues. CDR1 and CDR2 from the germline V gene are SGHTA and FQGNSA. For the CDR3, the DNA is TGTGCCAGCAGCCTAGCGCGAGGGGGTGGCGGCTACACCTTC. Translating it yields CASSLARGGGGYTF. The full variable domain, completed using reference TRBV7-2 and TRBJ1-2, is GAGVSQSPSNKVTEKGKDVELRCDPISGHTALYWYRQSLGQGLEFLIYFQGNSAPDKSGLPSDRFSAERTGGSVSTLTIQRTQQEDSAVYLCASSLARGGGGYTFGSGTRLTVV.

The gene calls are TRBV27 and TRBJ2-1, with D perhaps matching TRBD1 (5 bases). The CDR3 is 16 amino acids. Germline V gene data show CDR1 as MNHEY and CDR2 as SMNVEV (reference sequence). The germline V and J ends were trimmed by 7 bases and 1 base, with 17 bases remaining between them. The CDR3 bases are TGTGCCAGCAACGACCTGGGGCCCCAATCCTACAATGAGCAGTTCTTC. It yields the protein CASNDLGPQSYNEQFF.

This clonotype was counted many times. The chain is built from TRBV7-9 and TRBJ2-7; tentative D call: TRBD2 (5 bases). This CDR3 is 16 amino acids long. Germline V gene lookup returns CDR1 SEHNR and CDR2 FQNEAQ (reference sequence). Trimming cost V 5 bases and J 2 bases, with 19 bases left between them. CDR3 DNA sequence: TGTGCCAGCAGCCCCCGGGCGGGTGGCCCTCCCTACGAGCAGTACTTC. Protein: CASSPRAGGPPYEQYF.

V gene TRBV6-2 or TRBV6-3 combines with J gene TRBJ1-5; D is undetermined. CDR1 MNHEY and CDR2 SVGEGT come from the germline V gene. This CDR3 comprises 12 residues. The V end lost 5 bases, the J end lost 5 bases, and 7 bases lay between the germline ends. CDR3 region: CASSKRDQPQHF. CDR3 in DNA: TGTGCCAGCAGTAAACGGGATCAGCCCCAGCATTTT.

This clonotype showed up many times. This chain's CDR3 is CASSLSLAGAYNEQFF. The CDR3 DNA reads TGTGCCAGCAGCTTATCCCTAGCGGGGGCCTACAATGAGCAGTTCTTC. The chain joins TRBV7-9 to TRBJ2-1, with 10 bases identical to TRBD2. The V segment lost 2 bases and the J segment 2 bases; nucleotides outside the gene matches: 3. The CDR3 extends over 16 amino acids. CDR1 is SEHNR, CDR2 FQNEAQ, per germline (reference sequence). The complete variable domain, with remaining parts taken from reference TRBV7-9 and TRBJ2-1, reads DTGVSQNPRHKITKRGQNVTFRCDPISEHNRLYWYRQTLGQGPEFLTYFQNEAQLEKSRLLSDRFSAERPKGSFSTLEIQRTEQGDSAMYLCASSLSLAGAYNEQFFGPGTRLTVL.

V and J are TRBV28 and TRBJ2-1; TRBD2 agrees at 7 bases. V lost 4 bases, J lost 14 bases, and 8 bases stayed unmatched. The CDR3 runs 12 residues. Germline V gene sequence: CDR1 MDHEN, CDR2 SYDVKM. DNA for the CDR3: TGTGCCAGCAGTTCCGGGGGGAGGTTCGAGTTCTTC. Its translation is CASSSGGRFEFF.

Remarks on this clonotype: A much bigger clone sits one base away, suggesting this may be a read error. The CDR3 nucleotides read TGTGCCAGCAGTAAGACTAGCGGTGGCACAGATACGCAGTATTTT. It codes for CASSKTSGGTDTQYF. The chain has TRBV12-3 or TRBV12-4 and TRBJ2-3; the match to TRBD2 covers 9 bases. Trimming cost V 5 bases and J 1 base; bases outside gene matches: 4. The length of the CDR3 is 15 residues.

Turning to this clonotype: A junction end diverges from the germline sequence, so it may reflect a read error. V gene TRBV2 combines with J gene TRBJ1-2, with D maybe TRBD1 (5 bases). Germline V CDR1 and CDR2: SNHLY, FYNNEI. CDR3 length: 15 amino acids. CDR3 DNA: TGTGCCAGCAGCGCCCGGGACTCCGCTAACTATGGCAACACCTTC. Protein product: CASSARDSANYGNTF.

The table lists this clonotype with a few counts. V gene TRBV12-3 or TRBV12-4 combines with J gene TRBJ2-1; D uncertain. This CDR3 has 10 amino acids. Deletions cut 2 bases from V and 8 bases from J, with 1 base between. CDR3 coding DNA: TGTGCCAGCAGTTTATATGAGCAGTTCTTC. Translating gives CASSLYEQFF.

This clonotype has more than one count but fewer than ten. V is TRBV7-9 and J is TRBJ2-1; the D call may be TRBD1 or TRBD2 (6 bases each). Germline assignment: CDR1 SEHNR and CDR2 FQNEAQ (reference sequence). Trimming removed 3 bases from V and 7 bases from J, with 16 bases in between. The CDR3 contains 15 residues. CDR3 residues: CASSFAEGHENEQFF. For the CDR3, the DNA is TGTGCCAGCAGCTTCGCGGAGGGACATGAAAATGAGCAGTTCTTC.

This clonotype was picked up a small number of times. This chain uses TRBV4-1 with TRBJ2-1; 8 bases match TRBD1. Germline CDR1 and CDR2: MGHRA and YSYEKL. This CDR3 has 15 amino acids. The J segment lost 4 bases and the V segment lost 2 bases, leaving 4 bases of the junction unmatched. The CDR3 nucleotides are TGCGCCAGCAGCCAATGGCAGGGGGCGTACAATGAGCAGTTCTTC. Its protein is CASSQWQGAYNEQFF.

This chain uses TRBV5-1 with TRBJ2-7; D may be TRBD2 (5 bases). The V end lost 1 base, the J end lost 0 bases, and 11 bases lay between the germline ends. This CDR3 comprises 15 residues. Germline assignment: CDR1 SGHRS and CDR2 YFSETQ. CDR3 nucleotide sequence: TGCGCCAGCAGCTTGATTTCCAGCGGCTCCTACGAGCAGTACTTC. Translated: CASSLISSGSYEQYF.